What follows are 19 T cell receptor beta chains derived from one specimen sequenced in a study of T cell repertoires in cytomegalovirus infection. TCRdb reanalysed the reads using MiXCR and keeps one entry per CDR3 protein. The sample contains roughly 760,000 distinct CDR3 sequences, less than 40% of which appear only once. The sample comprised PBMCs. The origin of the receptors is a human donor in good health (CMV status not recorded). Some clones in this sample may be carry-over from other donors' samples.

The CDR3 DNA follows: TGTGCCAGCAGGGACAGGGGAAGGACTGAAGCTTTCTTT. It specifies CASRDRGRTEAFF. The J gene is TRBJ1-1, the V gene TRBV2, with 9 bases identical to TRBD1. The CDR3 has 13 residues. Trimming took 6 bases from V and 5 from J; bases not matched to a gene: 4. From germline, CDR1 is SNHLY and CDR2 FYNNEI.

V is TRBV23-1 and J is TRBJ2-3; D is uncertain. TRBV23-1 is filed as an ORF, its function uncertain. V shed 4 bases and J shed 4 bases, with 21 bases lying between them. This CDR3 region has 17 residues. CDR3 bases: TGCGCCAGCAGTCCCTTCTTGGAACGACAACGATCAGATACGCAGTATTTT. It codes for CASSPFLERQRSDTQYF.

The CDR3 is CASIPGQHHPSNTGELFF. CDR3 sequence (DNA): TGTGCCAGCATCCCGGGACAGCACCATCCCTCGAACACCGGGGAGCTGTTTTTT. The chain uses TRBV12-3 or TRBV12-4 and TRBJ2-2; 7 bases match TRBD1. The CDR3 consists of 18 residues. The trim removed 7 bases at V and 0 bases at J, leaving 14 bases unmatched.

This chain links TRBV11-3 with TRBJ2-2; D perhaps matches TRBD1 (6 bases). This CDR3 has 17 residues. The germline gives CDR1 SGHNT, CDR2 YENEEA. Trimming stripped 6 bases from V and 6 bases from J, with 23 bases between. CDR3 DNA sequence: TGTGCCAGCAGTCAGATGACCCACCTCAGGGGTGCCGGGGAGCTGTTTTTT. Protein product: CASSQMTHLRGAGELFF.

This clonotype was detected ten times or more. The chain links TRBV27 to TRBJ2-7; 7 nucleotides agree with TRBD1. The CDR3 sequence is 13 residues long. Trimming at V came to 6 bases and at J to 3 bases, leaving 5 bases not matched to a gene. Germline CDR1 reads MNHEY; CDR2 reads SMNVEV (reference sequence). The CDR3 bases are TGTGCCAGCAGCCCAGGGACAGACTACGAGCAGTACTTC. It yields the protein CASSPGTDYEQYF.

This clonotype was counted between two and nine times. The chain has TRBV11-2 and TRBJ1-2, with TRBD1 matching over 7 bases. The germline V gene has CDR1 SGHAT and CDR2 FQNNGV. The CDR3 spans 16 residues. J lost 8 bases, V lost 1 base, and 13 bases had no gene match. Written as DNA, the CDR3 is TGTGCCAGCAGCTTAGTCATGGGACAGCCGATGGGGGGCTACACCTTC. Protein sequence: CASSLVMGQPMGGYTF. The variable domain in full, completed from reference TRBV11-2 and TRBJ1-2, reads EAGVAQSPRYKIIEKRQSVAFWCNPISGHATLYWYQQILGQGPKLLIQFQNNGVVDDSQLPKDRFSAERLKGVDSTLKIQPAKLEDSAVYLCASSLVMGQPMGGYTFGSGTRLTVV.

This clonotype was detected ten times or more. The chain is built from TRBV7-2 and TRBJ2-2; possibly TRBD1 for D (6 bases). Germline CDR1 reads SGHTA; CDR2 reads FQGNSA. V was cut by 4 bases and J by 2 bases, with 11 bases left in between. The CDR3 has 15 amino acids. The CDR3 nucleotides are TGTGCCAGCAGCTCAACAGGGATAAACACCGGGGAGCTGTTTTTT. It translates to CASSSTGINTGELFF.

The chain recombines TRBV5-4 with TRBJ2-5; TRBD1 matches at 7 bases. The V gene end was trimmed by 4 bases and the J gene end by 3 bases; junction bases not matched to a gene: 6. Germline V gene sequence: CDR1 SGHNT, CDR2 YYREEE (reference sequence). There are 14 residues in the CDR3. The CDR3 reads CASSVTGKKETQYF. The CDR3 nucleotides are TGTGCCAGCAGCGTGACAGGGAAGAAAGAGACCCAGTACTTC.

This clonotype came up many times. J is TRBJ1-6 and V is TRBV28; a weak D match, TRBD1 (6 bases). The V end lost 5 bases, the J end lost 0 bases, and 14 bases lay between the germline ends. The germline V gene encodes CDR1 MDHEN and CDR2 SYDVKM. The CDR3 runs to 17 residues. CDR3 in amino acids: CASSEGDGSSYNSPLHF. CDR3 nucleotide sequence: TGTGCCAGCAGTGAGGGGGACGGTAGCTCCTATAATTCACCCCTCCACTTT.

V usage is TRBV19 and J usage is TRBJ1-2; D possibly corresponds to TRBD1 (5 bases). Trimming took off 2 bases at V and 6 bases at J, with 16 bases between the two ends. CDR1 is LNHDA, CDR2 SQIVND, per germline (reference sequence). There are 15 residues in the CDR3. CDR3 bases: TGTGCCAGTAGTATAACCCCTCGTAGGGGCGATGGCTACACCTTC. Translated: CASSITPRRGDGYTF. The entire variable domain, with the rest obtained from reference TRBV19 and TRBJ1-2, is as follows: DGGITQSPKYLFRKEGQNVTLSCEQNLNHDAMYWYRQDPGQGLRLIYYSQIVNDFQKGDIAEGYSVSREKKESFPLTVTSAQKNPTAFYLCASSITPRRGDGYTFGSGTRLTVV.

This clonotype was counted a few times. As DNA, the CDR3 is TGTGCCAGCAGTTTGAATTTCGGACAGAAAAGGACCAGCGGTGGCTACACCTTC. This encodes CASSLNFGQKRTSGGYTF. The V and J genes are TRBV12-3 or TRBV12-4 and TRBJ1-2, with D possibly being TRBD1 (6 bases). V was pared by 3 bases and J by 7 bases, with 27 bases between. This CDR3 comprises 18 residues.

This clonotype was counted only a few times. This chain joins TRBV7-2 and TRBJ1-2; TRBD1 agrees at 7 bases. The V gene end was trimmed by 4 bases and the J gene end by 4 bases; junction bases not matched to a gene: 6. The germline V gene encodes CDR1 SGHTA and CDR2 FQGNSA. This CDR3 contains 14 residues. CDR3 protein: CASSSKGATYGYTF. CDR3 nucleotide sequence: TGTGCCAGCAGCTCCAAGGGGGCTACCTATGGCTACACCTTC.

Concerning this clonotype: This sequence may be a read error, since a much larger clone differs from it by one base. No conserved phenylalanine or tryptophan ends this CDR3, so it is likely a read error. This chain joins TRBV7-9 and TRBJ2-3; 8 bases map to TRBD2. CDR1 SEHNR and CDR2 FQNEAQ come from the germline V gene (reference sequence). Trimming took 4 bases from V and 5 from J; bases not matched to a gene: 5. The CDR3 sequence is 14 residues long. The CDR3 here is CASSSTGTRDTQYC. In DNA, the CDR3 is TGTGCCAGCAGCTCTACCGGGACTAGAGATACGCAGTATTGT.

This clonotype was detected a few times. The chain combines TRBV7-9 with TRBJ1-5; D might be TRBD1 (6 bases). Trimming pared 4 bases from V and 7 bases from J, leaving 20 bases between. Germline-derived CDR1 and CDR2 are SEHNR and FQNEAQ (reference sequence). The CDR3 runs 16 residues. CDR3 bases: TGTGCCAGCAGCTCCGCCGGGACAAGTCGTAGCCAGCCCCAGCATTTT. This sequence encodes CASSSAGTSRSQPQHF.

This sequence joins TRBV12-3 or TRBV12-4 and TRBJ1-1; no reliable D call. The CDR3 length is 14 residues. V lost 6 bases to trimming and J lost 4 bases, with 15 bases between them. CDR3 DNA sequence: TGTGCCAGCAGACCCGGGCTGGAAGGCACTGAAGCTTTCTTT. Protein product: CASRPGLEGTEAFF.

The gene calls are TRBV27 and TRBJ2-3; the D is unclear. The germline V gene encodes CDR1 MNHEY and CDR2 SMNVEV (reference sequence). The CDR3 length is 15 residues. With 0 bases removed from V and 1 base from J, the gap between germline ends came to 8 bases. The CDR3: CASSLSNPRTDTQYF. For the CDR3, the DNA is TGTGCCAGCAGTTTATCGAACCCCCGCACAGATACGCAGTATTTT.

This clonotype occurred once. Germline is not matched at one junction end, which may reflect a read error. The rearrangement joins TRBV28 to TRBJ1-2; TRBD1 matches at 7 bases. Germline V gives CDR1 MDHEN, CDR2 SYDVKM. The CDR3 totals 15 residues. CDR3 sequence (DNA): TGTGTCAGCAGTGAACCCAGGGGGACGAGCTATGGCTACACCTTC. Protein: CVSSEPRGTSYGYTF.

The chain links TRBV20-1 to TRBJ1-2, with TRBD1 matching 12 bases. The J segment lost 8 bases and the V segment lost 5 bases, leaving 3 bases of the junction unmatched. Germline CDR1 is DFQATT and CDR2 is SNEGSKA (reference sequence). This CDR3 region has 12 residues. CDR3 loop: CSAGDRGRGYTF. The CDR3 DNA is TGCAGTGCTGGGGACAGGGGGCGCGGCTACACCTTC.

The rearrangement uses TRBV12-3 or TRBV12-4 and TRBJ1-6; D possibly corresponds to TRBD1 (6 bases). V lost 3 bases and J lost 9, with 9 bases in between. The length of the CDR3 is 13 residues. The chain's CDR3 is CASSFGRGSPLHF. The DNA of the CDR3 is TGTGCCAGCAGTTTCGGCAGGGGTTCACCCCTCCACTTT.